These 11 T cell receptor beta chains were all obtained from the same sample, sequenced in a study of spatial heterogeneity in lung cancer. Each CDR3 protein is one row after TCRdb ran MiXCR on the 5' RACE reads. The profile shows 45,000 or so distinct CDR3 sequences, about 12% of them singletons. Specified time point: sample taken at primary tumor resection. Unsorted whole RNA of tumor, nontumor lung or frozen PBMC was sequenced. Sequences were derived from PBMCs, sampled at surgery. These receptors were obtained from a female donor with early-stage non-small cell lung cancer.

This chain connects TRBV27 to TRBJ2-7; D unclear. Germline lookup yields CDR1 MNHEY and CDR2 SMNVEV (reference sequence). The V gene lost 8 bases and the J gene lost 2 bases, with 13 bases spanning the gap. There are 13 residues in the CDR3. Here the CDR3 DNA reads TGTGCCAGCCAAAGCCAGATGGCCTACGAGCAGTACTTC. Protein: CASQSQMAYEQYF.

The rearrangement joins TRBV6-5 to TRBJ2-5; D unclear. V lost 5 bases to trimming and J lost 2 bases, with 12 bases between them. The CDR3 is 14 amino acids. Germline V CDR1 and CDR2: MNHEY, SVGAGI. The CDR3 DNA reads TGTGCCAGCAGTCAAGGAGACACTCAAGAGACCCAGTACTTC. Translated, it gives CASSQGDTQETQYF.

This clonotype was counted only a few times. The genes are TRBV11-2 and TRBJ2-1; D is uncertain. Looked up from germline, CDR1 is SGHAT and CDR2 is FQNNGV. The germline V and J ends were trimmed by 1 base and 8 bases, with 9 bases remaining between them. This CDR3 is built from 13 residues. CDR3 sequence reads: CASSLGGVDEQFF. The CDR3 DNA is TGTGCCAGCAGCTTAGGTGGGGTGGATGAGCAGTTCTTC.

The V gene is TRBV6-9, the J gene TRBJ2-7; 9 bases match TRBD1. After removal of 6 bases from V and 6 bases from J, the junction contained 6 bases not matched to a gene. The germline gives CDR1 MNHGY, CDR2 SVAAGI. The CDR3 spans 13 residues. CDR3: CASSPLDRGEQYF. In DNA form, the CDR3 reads TGTGCCAGCAGCCCCCTGGACAGGGGCGAGCAGTACTTC.

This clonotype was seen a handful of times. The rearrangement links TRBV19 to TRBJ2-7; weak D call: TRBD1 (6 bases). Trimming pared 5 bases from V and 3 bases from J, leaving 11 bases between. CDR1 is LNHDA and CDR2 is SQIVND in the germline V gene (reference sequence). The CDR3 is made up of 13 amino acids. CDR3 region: CASSSGHFYEQYF. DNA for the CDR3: TGTGCCAGTAGTTCGGGACACTTCTACGAGCAGTACTTC.

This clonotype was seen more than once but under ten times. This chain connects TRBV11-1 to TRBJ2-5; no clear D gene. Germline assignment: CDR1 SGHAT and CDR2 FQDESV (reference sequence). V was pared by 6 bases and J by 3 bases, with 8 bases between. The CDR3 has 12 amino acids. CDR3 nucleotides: TGTGCCAGCAGGTCTCTTGAAGAGACCCAGTACTTC. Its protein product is CASRSLEETQYF.

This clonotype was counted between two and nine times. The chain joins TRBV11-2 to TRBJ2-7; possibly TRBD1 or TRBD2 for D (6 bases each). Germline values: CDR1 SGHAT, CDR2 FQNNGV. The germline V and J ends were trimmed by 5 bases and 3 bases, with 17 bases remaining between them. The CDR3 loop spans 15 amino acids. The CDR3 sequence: CASSPGAGDYYEQYF. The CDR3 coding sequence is TGTGCCAGCAGCCCGGGGGCAGGGGATTACTACGAGCAGTACTTC.

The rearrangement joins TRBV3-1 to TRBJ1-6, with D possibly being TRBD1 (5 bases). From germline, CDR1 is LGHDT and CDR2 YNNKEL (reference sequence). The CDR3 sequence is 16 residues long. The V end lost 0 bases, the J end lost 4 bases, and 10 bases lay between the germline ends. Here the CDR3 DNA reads TGTGCCAGCAGCCAAGAGTGGGGCTCTTATAATTCACCCCTCCACTTT. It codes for CASSQEWGSYNSPLHF.

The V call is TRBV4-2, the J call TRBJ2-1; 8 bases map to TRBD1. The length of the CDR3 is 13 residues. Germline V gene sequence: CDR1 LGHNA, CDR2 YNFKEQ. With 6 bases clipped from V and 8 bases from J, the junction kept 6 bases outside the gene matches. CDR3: CASSYGQGDEQFF. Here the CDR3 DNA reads TGTGCCAGCAGTTACGGACAGGGCGATGAGCAGTTCTTC.

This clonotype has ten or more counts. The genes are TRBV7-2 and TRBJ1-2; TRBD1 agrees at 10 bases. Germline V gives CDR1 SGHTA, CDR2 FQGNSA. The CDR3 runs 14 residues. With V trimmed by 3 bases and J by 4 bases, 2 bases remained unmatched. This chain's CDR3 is CASSLTGGAYGYTF. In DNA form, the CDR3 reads TGTGCCAGCAGCTTGACAGGGGGCGCCTATGGCTACACCTTC.

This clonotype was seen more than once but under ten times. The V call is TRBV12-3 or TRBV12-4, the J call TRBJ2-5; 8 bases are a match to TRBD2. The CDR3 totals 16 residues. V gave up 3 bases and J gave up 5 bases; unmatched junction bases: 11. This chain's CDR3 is CASSFSQLAGGETQYF. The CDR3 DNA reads TGTGCCAGCAGTTTTTCCCAGCTAGCGGGCGGGGAGACCCAGTACTTC.